The 24 T cell receptor beta chains below were found in one sample sequenced in a study of blood T cell repertoires in COVID-19. Sequencing used immunoSEQ multiplex PCR; TCRdb keeps in-frame clones, though not all of them. Of roughly 45,000 clones in the sample, roughly 88% are singletons; the top ten hold 7.5% to 10%. Sequencing used peripheral blood. The receptor set was obtained from a man between 60 and 75 years old with active COVID-19.

V usage is TRBV11-2 and J usage is TRBJ1-1; D is unresolved. V lost 1 base and J 4 bases, leaving 13 bases between the germline ends. CDR1 SGHAT and CDR2 FQNNGV come from the germline V gene. This CDR3 is 15 amino acids long. Here the CDR3 reads CASSLGEGITTEAFF. DNA of the CDR3: TGTGCCAGCAGCTTAGGTGAGGGTATTACCACTGAAGCTTTCTTT.

This sequence joins TRBV4-3 and TRBJ2-2; 8 nucleotides align to TRBD1. CDR1 LGHNA and CDR2 YSLEER come from the germline V gene. The CDR3 is 20 residues long. J lost 8 bases, V lost 0 bases, and 20 bases had no gene match. The CDR3 bases are TGCGCCAGCAGCCAAGATCGGGGAGTCGGAGGCAGGGGGCGGGAAGGGGAGCTGTTTTTT. This sequence encodes CASSQDRGVGGRGREGELFF.

The chain recombines TRBV9 with TRBJ2-3; D ambiguous. Deletions cut 4 bases from V and 2 bases from J, with 11 bases between. The CDR3 covers 14 residues. CDR1 and CDR2 (germline): SGDLS, YYNGEE. CDR3 loop: CASSPLLTTDTQYF. CDR3 bases: TGTGCCAGCAGCCCACTACTTACCACAGATACGCAGTATTTT.

This sequence joins TRBV7-8 and TRBJ2-5; D perhaps matches TRBD1 (6 bases). V lost 1 base and J lost 4, with 13 bases in between. The CDR3 is 15 amino acids. The germline V gene has CDR1 SGHVS and CDR2 FQNEAQ. The CDR3 DNA sequence: TGTGCCAGCAGCTTAGTCTGGGGGCCAGGAGAGACCCAGTACTTC. Encoded protein: CASSLVWGPGETQYF.

This rearrangement joins TRBV19 to TRBJ2-2, with 7 bases fitting TRBD1. CDR1 is LNHDA and CDR2 is SQIVND in the germline V gene (reference sequence). The CDR3 runs to 14 residues. V was clipped by 6 bases and J by 1 base; unmatched bases: 2. The chain's CDR3 is CASRAGGNTGELFF. In DNA form, the CDR3 reads TGTGCCAGTAGGGCAGGGGGGAACACCGGGGAGCTGTTTTTT.

J is TRBJ1-2 and V is TRBV20-1, with 8 bases matching TRBD1. Germline-derived CDR1 and CDR2 are DFQATT and SNEGSKA (reference sequence). This CDR3 spans 11 amino acids. CDR3 amino acids: CRGTGTYGYTF. CDR3 in DNA: TGCAGAGGGACAGGTACTTATGGCTACACCTTC.

The rearrangement uses TRBV19 and TRBJ2-7; 9 nucleotides line up with TRBD1. Germline assignment: CDR1 LNHDA and CDR2 SQIVND (reference sequence). Unmatched junction bases numbered 8, after V lost 3 bases and J lost 5 bases. The CDR3 extends over 15 amino acids. The CDR3 DNA follows: TGTGCCAGTAGTATCCCAAACAGGGGGCTTGACGAGCAGTACTTC. Encoded protein: CASSIPNRGLDEQYF.

This chain joins TRBV3-1 (or the pseudogene TRBV3-2) and TRBJ1-4, with D perhaps TRBD1 (6 bases). The germline CDR1 and CDR2 sequences are LGHDT and YNNKEL (reference sequence). The ends were cut back, 9 bases at V and 5 bases at J, with 16 bases in the middle. CDR3 length equals 14 residues. The CDR3 here is CASPGGPRNEKLFF. CDR3 nucleotides: TGTGCCAGTCCCGGGGGGCCGAGGAATGAAAAACTGTTTTTT.

The chain is built from TRBV10-3 and TRBJ1-6, with 8 positions matching TRBD1. V shed 3 bases and J 8 bases; nucleotides not matched to a gene: 9. The CDR3 is 16 residues long. Germline V gene data show CDR1 as ENHRY and CDR2 as SYGVKD. CDR3 in DNA: TGTGCCATCAGTGAAACCCAGGGGGCGCCGGATTCACCCCTCCACTTT. It codes for CAISETQGAPDSPLHF.

The chain uses TRBV3-1 (or the pseudogene TRBV3-2) and TRBJ2-7; TRBD1 agrees at 9 bases. This CDR3 has 15 amino acids. Germline V gene lookup returns CDR1 LGHDT and CDR2 YNNKEL (reference sequence). The V and J ends lost 5 bases and 3 bases, in that order; junction bases with no gene match: 8. The CDR3 loop reads CASSSLRTGVYEQYF. CDR3 coding DNA: TGTGCCAGCAGCTCCCTTCGGACAGGGGTCTACGAGCAGTACTTC.

This clone has only a few counts. The chain joins TRBV19 to TRBJ1-5, with 8 bases that match TRBD1. Trimming at V came to 1 base and at J to 5 bases, leaving 4 bases not matched to a gene. The CDR3 runs 15 residues. Germline CDR1 and CDR2: LNHDA and SQIVND (reference sequence). For the CDR3, the DNA is TGTGCCAGTAGTATAGTAGGACAGGGTGATCAGCCCCAGCATTTT. Encoded protein: CASSIVGQGDQPQHF.

The gene calls are TRBV12-5 and TRBJ2-7; D might be TRBD1 (5 bases). CDR3 size: 12 residues. Germline values: CDR1 LGHNT, CDR2 FRNRAP. Trimming took off 6 bases at V and 7 bases at J, with 13 bases between the two ends. CDR3 bases: TGTGCTAGTGGCAGGGATCTTGGGGAGCAGTACTTC. It translates to CASGRDLGEQYF.

The V call is TRBV6-6, the J call TRBJ1-2; D unresolved. Germline assignment: CDR1 MNHNY and CDR2 SVGAGI (reference sequence). The CDR3 extends over 14 amino acids. Trimming cost V 2 bases and J 4 bases, with 11 bases left between them. DNA of the CDR3: TGTGCCAGCAGTTACGCGGGGATCGGCTATGGCTACACCTTC. It is translated as CASSYAGIGYGYTF.

The V call is TRBV28, the J call TRBJ2-1; the match to TRBD2 covers 12 bases. This CDR3 is built from 14 residues. The V segment lost 10 bases and the J segment 2 bases; nucleotides outside the gene matches: 3. Germline V lookup: CDR1 MDHEN, CDR2 SYDVKM. The CDR3 bases are TGTGCCACCGCTAGCGGGAGGGCCTACAATGAGCAGTTCTTC. Amino acids: CATASGRAYNEQFF.

V and J are TRBV5-1 and TRBJ2-7, with 10 bases identical to TRBD2. After removal of 2 bases from V and 4 bases from J, the junction contained 3 bases not matched to a gene. The CDR3 loop spans 14 amino acids. Looked up from germline, CDR1 is SGHRS and CDR2 is YFSETQ. The CDR3 sequence: CASSFSSGSYEQYF. The DNA of the CDR3 is TGCGCCAGCAGCTTTTCTAGCGGGAGTTACGAGCAGTACTTC.

This clone showed up just a few times. V and J are TRBV10-1 and TRBJ2-7, with 10 positions matching TRBD1. The CDR3 contains 13 residues. V was pared by 7 bases and J by 4 bases, with 4 bases of the junction left unmatched. Germline-derived CDR1 and CDR2 are WNHNN and SYGVQD (reference sequence). CDR3 in DNA: TGCGCCAGCAACCGGGACAGGGGTTACGAGCAGTACTTC. Residues: CASNRDRGYEQYF.

The chain is built from TRBV5-6 and TRBJ2-3, with D perhaps TRBD2 (6 bases). CDR3 size: 15 residues. CDR1 is SGHDT, CDR2 YYEEEE, per germline. V was trimmed by 4 bases and J by 1 base, leaving 13 bases between them. The CDR3 protein is CASSAGTGGTDTQYF. CDR3 DNA sequence: TGTGCCAGCAGCGCCGGGACTGGCGGCACAGATACGCAGTATTTT. The variable domain in full, with the rest retrieved from reference TRBV5-6 and TRBJ2-3, is DAGVTQSPTHLIKTRGQQVTLRCSPKSGHDTVSWYQQALGQGPQFIFQYYEEEERQRGNFPDRFSGHQFPNYSSELNVNALLLGDSALYLCASSAGTGGTDTQYFGPGTRLTVL.

The V call is TRBV7-3, the J call TRBJ2-3, with D unclear. This CDR3 has 13 residues. Trimming removed 5 bases from V and 3 bases from J, with 9 bases in between. CDR1 and CDR2 from the germline V gene are SGHTA and FQGTGA. The CDR3 here is CASSPTPTDTQYF. The CDR3 bases are TGTGCCAGCAGCCCTACCCCGACAGATACGCAGTATTTT.

The chain has TRBV27 and TRBJ2-2; D is possibly TRBD1 (5 bases). The V gene lost 10 bases and the J gene lost 6 bases, with 15 bases spanning the gap. The germline V gene encodes CDR1 MNHEY and CDR2 SMNVEV (reference sequence). The CDR3 has 13 residues. The CDR3 coding sequence is TGTGCCACCGCAGGGCTTATACCCGGGGAGCTGTTTTTT. Amino acid sequence: CATAGLIPGELFF.

The CDR3 nucleotides are TGTGCCACCAGCAGAGGAGGGCTCGACTATGGCTACACCTTC. Translated, it gives CATSRGGLDYGYTF. This chain links TRBV15 with TRBJ1-2; no firm D call. Trimming removed 1 base at V and 3 bases at J, with 9 bases between. CDR1 is LNHNV and CDR2 is YYDKDF in the germline V gene (reference sequence). The CDR3 has 14 amino acids.

The rearrangement links TRBV5-1 to TRBJ1-2, with TRBD1 matching 11 bases. The length of the CDR3 is 14 residues. J gave up 8 bases and V 6 bases, and 9 bases lay outside the gene matches. The germline gives CDR1 SGHRS, CDR2 YFSETQ. The CDR3 loop reads CASTMDRGQEGYTF. Written as DNA, the CDR3 is TGCGCCAGCACCATGGACAGGGGGCAGGAGGGCTACACCTTC.

This chain connects TRBV5-6 to TRBJ1-1; 9 nucleotides agree with TRBD1. Germline CDR1 SGHDT, CDR2 YYEEEE. CDR3 length equals 15 residues. J was trimmed by 4 bases and V by 3 bases; bases with no gene match: 7. The CDR3 DNA reads TGTGCCAGCAGCTCCAGGGACAGGGCCCGCACTGAAGCTTTCTTT. This sequence encodes CASSSRDRARTEAFF.

The chain is built from TRBV10-3 and TRBJ2-3; 10 positions match TRBD2. The CDR3 contains 16 residues. Per germline, CDR1 ENHRY and CDR2 SYGVKD. V was pared by 7 bases and J by 1 base, with 8 bases of the junction left unmatched. DNA for the CDR3: TGTGCCATCAAAGCGGGAGGGAGTGGAGGCACAGATACGCAGTATTTT. Translated: CAIKAGGSGGTDTQYF.

In its sample, this clone was seen once. The J gene is TRBJ1-6, the V gene TRBV6-6; no clear D. This CDR3 contains 15 residues. Germline V CDR1 and CDR2: MNHNY, SVGAGI (reference sequence). The V end lost 2 bases, the J end lost 5 bases, and 10 bases lay between the germline ends. The CDR3 DNA reads as TGTGCCAGCAGTTACAGAGGGTGGGATAATTCACCCCTCCACTTT. Protein: CASSYRGWDNSPLHF.